Below, one T cell receptor beta chain is given with its context. As yet, its antigen is unknown. Assay: immunoSEQ multiplex PCR; the TCRdb copy retains only in-frame clones and omits some. The sample yields about 71,000 clones, 80% to 85% seen once. These data belong to a study of OX40 agonist ivuxolimab in advanced cancers. Study-level background: Prior checkpoint blockade (anti-PD-1, anti-PD-L1 or anti-CTLA-4) was permitted; less than 45% had it.

The CDR3 length is 12 residues. The germline gives CDR1 KGHSH, CDR2 LQKENI. V lost 2 bases to trimming and J lost 0 bases, with 1 base between them. Regarding the study as a whole: Expanded peripheral T cell antigen specificity was not determined.

The source is an adult with an advanced solid tumor such as melanoma, head and neck, liver or kidney cancer. Sequenced material: CD4+ or CD8+ T cells sorted from blood, taken in a trial of the OX40 agonist ivuxolimab. The V gene is TRBV18, the J gene TRBJ2-5; D call uncertain. The CDR3 DNA is TGTGCCAGCTCACCAGACCAAGAGACCCAGTACTTC. Its translation: CASSPDQETQYF. The full variable domain, in which reference TRBV18 and TRBJ2-5 provide the parts outside the CDR3, is NAGVMQNPRHLVRRRGQEARLRCSPMKGHSHVYWYRQLPEEGLKFMVYLQKENIIDESGMPKERFSAEFPKEGPSILRIQQVVRGDSAAYFCASSPDQETQYFGPGTRLLVL.